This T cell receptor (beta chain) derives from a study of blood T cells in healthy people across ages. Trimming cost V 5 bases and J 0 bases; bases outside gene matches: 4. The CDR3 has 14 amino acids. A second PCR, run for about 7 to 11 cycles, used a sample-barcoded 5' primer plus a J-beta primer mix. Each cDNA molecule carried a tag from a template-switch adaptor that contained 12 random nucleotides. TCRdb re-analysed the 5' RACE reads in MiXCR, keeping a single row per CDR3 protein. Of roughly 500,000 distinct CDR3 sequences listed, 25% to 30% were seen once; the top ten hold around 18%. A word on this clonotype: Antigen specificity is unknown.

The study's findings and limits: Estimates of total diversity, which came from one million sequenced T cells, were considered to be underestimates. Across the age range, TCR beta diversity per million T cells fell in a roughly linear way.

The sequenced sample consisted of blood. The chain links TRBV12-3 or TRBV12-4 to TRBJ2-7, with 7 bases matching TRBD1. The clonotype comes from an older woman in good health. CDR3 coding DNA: TGTGCCAGCAGTCTGGGACAGACCTCCTACGAGCAGTACTTC. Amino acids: CASSLGQTSYEQYF.